Each of the 2 T cell receptor beta chains below was sequenced from the same sample in a study of cytomegalovirus exposure and HLA in healthy donors. The PCR employed 60 Vbeta primers together with 13 Jbeta primers. Using immunoSEQ multiplex PCR, the repertoire was profiled, and TCRdb retains in-frame clones only, with some absent. The top ten hold 5.5% to 6% of the sample, which has about 93,000 clones, less than 80% seen once. The sequenced sample consisted of PBMCs. The receptors derive from a boy aged 5-17 years in good health and CMV-seropositive.

The chain couples TRBV30 to TRBJ1-1; D not resolved. The CDR3 sequence is 13 residues long. Per germline, CDR1 GTSNPN and CDR2 SVGIG (reference sequence). Trimming took 3 bases from V and 1 from J, leaving 9 bases between them. The chain's CDR3 is CAWRIIRNTEAFF. The CDR3 DNA reads as TGTGCCTGGAGAATAATTCGGAACACTGAAGCTTTCTTT.

This clone was counted only a few times. The chain carries TRBV7-2 and TRBJ1-5, with D maybe TRBD1 (5 bases). V lost 5 bases, J lost 4 bases, and 12 bases lay in between. The CDR3 runs to 14 residues. Germline CDR1 and CDR2: SGHTA and FQGNSA. The CDR3 reads CASSPRDGNQPQHF. The CDR3 DNA sequence: TGTGCCAGCAGCCCGCGGGACGGAAATCAGCCCCAGCATTTT.